Shown below are 11 T cell receptor beta chains from a single sample sequenced in a study of breast tumors, draining lymph nodes, adjacent tissues. TCRdb fed the multiplex PCR reads into MiXCR, producing one record per CDR3 protein. The table records 60,000 to 70,000 distinct CDR3 sequences, roughly 59% of them present only once. The sample comprised breast tumor tissue. These receptors all stem from a female donor with breast cancer. Some clones in this sample may be carry-over from other donors' samples.

The chain recombines TRBV7-2 with TRBJ2-3, with 11 bases aligning to TRBD2. The CDR3 is 16 amino acids. V was pared by 0 bases and J by 4 bases, with 3 bases of the junction left unmatched. From germline, CDR1 is SGHTA and CDR2 FQGNSA. The DNA for the CDR3 is TGTGCCAGCAGCTTAGCGCCTAGCGGGAGGCCAGATACGCAGTATTTT. Residues: CASSLAPSGRPDTQYF.

This clonotype has at least ten counts. The rearrangement links TRBV29-1 to TRBJ1-2; possibly TRBD1 for D (5 bases). The CDR3 is made up of 13 amino acids. Germline CDR1 is SQVTM and CDR2 is ANQGSEA. V lost 7 bases and J lost 4, with 16 bases in between. The CDR3 here is CSARRQGGYGYTF. CDR3 nucleotide sequence: TGCAGCGCCAGAAGGCAGGGTGGCTATGGCTACACCTTC.

This clonotype occurred many times. This chain's CDR3 is CASSLSTPYEQYF. CDR3 DNA: TGTGCCAGCAGCTTATCGACTCCCTACGAGCAGTACTTC. This chain links TRBV7-2 with TRBJ2-7; D uncertain. Per germline, CDR1 SGHTA and CDR2 FQGNSA. Trimming removed 2 bases at V and 2 bases at J, with 7 bases between. The CDR3 has 13 amino acids.

V is TRBV7-3 and J is TRBJ2-3; the D is unclear. CDR1 SGHTA and CDR2 FQGTGA come from the germline V gene. V was clipped by 2 bases and J by 4 bases, with 10 bases between them. The CDR3 covers 14 residues. DNA for the CDR3: TGTGCCAGCAGCTTAGAAGCACGACCAGATACGCAGTATTTT. This encodes CASSLEARPDTQYF.

This clonotype was detected only a few times. This rearrangement joins TRBV20-1 to TRBJ1-5; D uncertain. This CDR3 contains 12 residues. Germline loops: CDR1 DFQATT, CDR2 SNEGSKA (reference sequence). V was clipped by 7 bases and J by 0 bases, with 7 bases between them. CDR3 DNA sequence: TGCAGTGGCAAAAATAGCAATCAGCCCCAGCATTTT. Translation gives CSGKNSNQPQHF.

The rearrangement joins TRBV19 to TRBJ1-6; D unresolved. CDR1 LNHDA and CDR2 SQIVND come from the germline V gene (reference sequence). The CDR3 runs to 16 residues. The V and J ends lost 5 bases and 7 bases respectively, with 18 bases between them. The CDR3 DNA follows: TGTGCCAGTAGTGCCTCCGACAACTCCTTCAATTCACCCCTCCACTTT. Protein: CASSASDNSFNSPLHF.

Concerning this clonotype itself: Because the CDR3's place on the DNA is in doubt, the DNA is left out and the CDR3 is given as listed by TCRdb. The chain carries TRBV7-9 and TRBJ1-2. Germline V lookup: CDR1 SEHNR, CDR2 FQNEAQ (reference sequence). The CDR3 is 20 amino acids long, termini counted. CDR3 protein: CASSFYICSAERTDYYGYTF.

The V and J genes are TRBV7-9 and TRBJ2-1, with 9 bases identical to TRBD2. This CDR3 comprises 16 residues. CDR1 and CDR2 (germline): SEHNR, FQNEAQ (reference sequence). Trimming at V came to 5 bases and at J to 9 bases, leaving 14 bases not matched to a gene. The CDR3 DNA reads as TGTGCCAGCAGCCTTTCCTCGCGCGGGAGGGCCAGTGAGCAGTTCTTC. Translated, it gives CASSLSSRGRASEQFF.

The chain uses TRBV7-2 and TRBJ1-2; 9 bases agree with TRBD1. CDR1 and CDR2 from the germline V gene are SGHTA and FQGNSA. This CDR3 has 13 amino acids. After removal of 1 base from V and 8 bases from J, the junction contained 2 bases not matched to a gene. The CDR3 bases are TGTGCCAGCAGCTTAGTGGGGACAGGGGGCTACACCTTC. This gives the protein CASSLVGTGGYTF.

This clonotype was seen repeatedly, ten times or more. The chain is built from TRBV10-3 and TRBJ1-2; TRBD1 aligns across 7 bases. The CDR3 contains 14 residues. J lost 8 bases, V lost 7 bases, and 13 bases had no gene match. Germline lookup yields CDR1 ENHRY and CDR2 SYGVKD. The CDR3 region is CAITGTDSRGGYTF. CDR3 coding DNA: TGTGCCATCACCGGGACAGACTCCAGGGGAGGCTACACCTTC.

J is TRBJ2-5 and V is TRBV12-3 or TRBV12-4; 9 nucleotides agree with TRBD1. V gave up 5 bases and J gave up 2 bases; unmatched junction bases: 9. The CDR3 contains 16 residues. The CDR3, as DNA: TGTGCCAGCAGTCCAGGACAGGGGACATTTCAAGAGACCCAGTACTTC. It is translated as CASSPGQGTFQETQYF.